Following are 10 T cell receptor beta chains from one sample sequenced in a study of blood T cell repertoires in COVID-19. The method was immunoSEQ multiplex PCR; TCRdb's version includes in-frame clones alone and lacks a portion of them. The sample includes over 80,000 clones, 74% of them seen just once. The sequenced sample was peripheral blood. These TCRs come from a man in his sixties or seventies with COVID-19, enrolled during active disease.

The chain combines TRBV2 with TRBJ1-1; 7 bases map to TRBD1. J lost 5 bases, V lost 5 bases, and 2 bases had no gene match. This CDR3 comprises 12 residues. Germline-derived CDR1 and CDR2 are SNHLY and FYNNEI. CDR3 sequence reads: CASSTGETEAFF. For the CDR3, the DNA is TGTGCCAGCAGTACAGGGGAGACTGAAGCTTTCTTT. The full variable domain, its missing parts supplied by reference TRBV2 and TRBJ1-1, is EPEVTQTPSHQVTQMGQEVILRCVPISNHLYFYWYRQILGQKVEFLVSFYNNEISEKSEIFDDQFSVERPDGSNFTLKIRSTKLEDSAMYFCASSTGETEAFFGQGTRLTVV.

The CDR3 DNA reads as TGTGCCACCAGTGCCTGGGGGACAGGGGACAGCAATCAGCCCCAGCATTTT. This gives the protein CATSAWGTGDSNQPQHF. The chain joins TRBV24-1 to TRBJ1-5; 10 bases map to TRBD1. CDR1 KGHDR and CDR2 SFDVKD come from the germline V gene. There are 17 residues in the CDR3. J was trimmed by 1 base and V by 5 bases; bases with no gene match: 7.

This chain uses TRBV7-2 with TRBJ1-1; no firm D call. This CDR3 contains 13 residues. Germline V gene sequence: CDR1 SGHTA, CDR2 FQGNSA. V shed 6 bases and J shed 8 bases, with 16 bases lying between them. CDR3 residues: CASSSEANQEAFF. For the CDR3, the DNA is TGTGCCAGCAGTTCCGAGGCCAATCAGGAAGCTTTCTTT.

J is TRBJ1-1 and V is TRBV6-5; a weak D match, TRBD1 (6 bases). V dropped 2 bases and J dropped 5 bases, with 12 bases sitting between them. The CDR3 has 14 residues. Germline V CDR1 and CDR2: MNHEY, SVGAGI. The CDR3 sequence: CASSYAGAETEAFF. The DNA for the CDR3 is TGTGCCAGCAGTTACGCGGGGGCCGAAACTGAAGCTTTCTTT.

J is TRBJ2-3 and V is TRBV19; 7 positions match TRBD1. Germline CDR1 and CDR2: LNHDA and SQIVND (reference sequence). The length of the CDR3 is 14 residues. With 5 bases clipped from V and 1 base from J, the junction kept 3 bases outside the gene matches. DNA of the CDR3: TGTGCCAGTAGTTCAACAGGGGGCACAGATACGCAGTATTTT. Encoded protein: CASSSTGGTDTQYF.

The chain recombines TRBV27 with TRBJ2-1; 15 nucleotides match TRBD2. The CDR3 runs to 21 residues. Germline V CDR1 and CDR2: MNHEY, SMNVEV (reference sequence). V was pared by 5 bases and J by 0 bases, with 14 bases of the junction left unmatched. The CDR3 protein is CASSPSWTSGRGSLSYNEQFF. The CDR3 nucleotides are TGTGCCAGCAGTCCGTCGTGGACTAGCGGGAGGGGGTCCCTCTCCTACAATGAGCAGTTCTTC.

The chain has TRBV19 and TRBJ2-1, with TRBD1 matching 7 bases. The J segment lost 6 bases and the V segment lost 11 bases, leaving 10 bases of the junction unmatched. Germline values: CDR1 LNHDA, CDR2 SQIVND (reference sequence). This CDR3 region has 13 residues. CDR3 nucleotides: TGTGCCCCCACCAGGGCAGGGGGCAATGAGCAGTTCTTC. This sequence encodes CAPTRAGGNEQFF.

This clone occurred a few times. This chain joins TRBV4-1 and TRBJ2-3; TRBD2 aligns across 10 bases. Germline V gene sequence: CDR1 MGHRA, CDR2 YSYEKL. Trimming took 2 bases from V and 5 from J; bases not matched to a gene: 7. CDR3 length: 16 residues. This CDR3 is CASSQMGLAGEDTQYF. CDR3 bases: TGCGCCAGCAGCCAAATGGGGCTAGCGGGAGAAGATACGCAGTATTTT.

This clone was seen only once. J is TRBJ2-7 and V is TRBV7-2; TRBD2 aligns across 7 bases. The germline V gene encodes CDR1 SGHTA and CDR2 FQGNSA. The CDR3 length is 16 residues. J lost 3 bases, V lost 0 bases, and 8 bases had no gene match. CDR3 sequence reads: CASSLASGGSSYEQYF. The DNA for the CDR3 is TGTGCCAGCAGCTTAGCGTCGGGCGGGAGTAGCTACGAGCAGTACTTC.

This clone came up a few times. This chain joins TRBV27 and TRBJ2-7; 7 bases map to TRBD2. Germline V lookup: CDR1 MNHEY, CDR2 SMNVEV (reference sequence). The CDR3 is 13 amino acids. J was trimmed by 0 bases and V by 6 bases; bases with no gene match: 2. The CDR3 sequence is CASRASGSYEQYF. DNA of the CDR3: TGTGCCAGCAGGGCTAGCGGCTCCTACGAGCAGTACTTC.